A selection of T cell receptor beta chains follows, all from one sample in a study of identical twins. Each CDR3 protein gets one entry after TCRdb re-called the 5' RACE reads with MiXCR. The repertoire holds roughly 350,000 distinct CDR3 sequences, with around 12% as singletons. The data also belong to a second study, concerning yellow fever vaccine responses in identical twins.

Sequenced: CD8+ T cells sorted from blood. The source is a woman aged 18-29 years in good health. The CDR3 runs from the conserved cysteine through the conserved F or W. A D gene is named only where the DNA matches it firmly. The size entry is marked missing in some rows and otherwise reads once, few, many or a size class.

v_call: TRBV24-1; j_call: TRBJ2-7; clone_size: many; d_call: TRBD1; cdr3_aa: CATRLPGQGINEQYF; cdr3_nt: TGTGCCACCAGGCTTCCGGGACAGGGGATCAACGAGCAGTACTTC
v_call: TRBV25-1; j_call: TRBJ1-2; clone_size: -; d_call: TRBD1; cdr3_aa: CASSEGTGDYGYTF; cdr3_nt: TGTGCCAGCAGTGAGGGGACAGGGGACTATGGCTACACCTTC
v_call: TRBV3-1; j_call: TRBJ2-3; clone_size: few; d_call: TRBD2; cdr3_aa: CASSQEGGLETDTQYF; cdr3_nt: TGTGCCAGCAGCCAAGAAGGTGGACTAGAAACAGATACGCAGTATTTT
v_call: TRBV2; j_call: TRBJ2-3; clone_size: few; d_call: TRBD2; cdr3_aa: CASSWGLADTDTQYF; cdr3_nt: TGTGCCAGCAGTTGGGGACTAGCGGACACAGATACGCAGTATTTT
v_call: TRBV9; j_call: TRBJ2-3; clone_size: few; d_call: -; cdr3_aa: CASSVLPTGTSTDTQYF; cdr3_nt: TGTGCCAGCAGCGTTCTCCCTACGGGGACTAGCACAGATACGCAGTATTTT
v_call: TRBV7-9; j_call: TRBJ1-2; clone_size: -; d_call: TRBD1; cdr3_aa: CATLDRGYTF; cdr3_nt: TGTGCCACCCTGGACAGGGGCTACACCTTC
v_call: TRBV5-6; j_call: TRBJ1-1; clone_size: few; d_call: -; cdr3_aa: CASSFGSGFTEAFF; cdr3_nt: TGTGCCAGCAGCTTCGGGTCAGGGTTTACTGAAGCTTTCTTT
v_call: TRBV6-1; j_call: TRBJ1-5; clone_size: few; d_call: -; cdr3_aa: CASSDPRQPQHF; cdr3_nt: TGTGCCAGCAGTGACCCCCGGCAGCCCCAGCATTTT
v_call: TRBV7-8; j_call: TRBJ1-5; clone_size: -; d_call: TRBD1; cdr3_aa: CASSDRQGTIGPQHF; cdr3_nt: TGTGCCAGCAGCGATAGACAGGGTACCATCGGGCCCCAGCATTTT
v_call: TRBV7-2; j_call: TRBJ2-5; clone_size: -; d_call: TRBD1; cdr3_aa: CASSMTGTGGRETQYF; cdr3_nt: TGTGCCAGCAGCATGACCGGGACAGGGGGCCGTGAGACCCAGTACTTC
v_call: TRBV7-6; j_call: TRBJ2-1; clone_size: few; d_call: TRBD2; cdr3_aa: CASSLVQSGSSYNEQFF; cdr3_nt: TGTGCCAGCAGCTTAGTCCAAAGCGGGAGCTCCTACAATGAGCAGTTCTTC
v_call: TRBV29-1; j_call: TRBJ2-7; clone_size: few; d_call: -; cdr3_aa: CSVLLVGEQYF; cdr3_nt: TGCAGCGTTCTACTAGTGGGGGAGCAGTACTTC
v_call: TRBV6-6; j_call: TRBJ1-1; clone_size: few; d_call: TRBD1; cdr3_aa: CASTPTGTEAFF; cdr3_nt: TGTGCCAGCACCCCGACAGGGACTGAAGCTTTCTTT
v_call: TRBV4-1; j_call: TRBJ2-5; clone_size: -; d_call: -; cdr3_aa: CASSQESAGRETQYF; cdr3_nt: TGCGCCAGCAGCCAAGAGTCAGCAGGACGAGAGACCCAGTACTTC
v_call: TRBV6-2/TRBV6-3; j_call: TRBJ2-7; clone_size: -; d_call: -; cdr3_aa: CASNLPRAGSYEQYF; cdr3_nt: TGTGCCAGCAACCTACCCCGGGCAGGCTCCTACGAGCAGTACTTC
v_call: TRBV5-1; j_call: TRBJ2-7; clone_size: few; d_call: TRBD2; cdr3_aa: CASSMGLAGAYEQYF; cdr3_nt: TGCGCCAGCAGCATGGGACTAGCGGGAGCCTACGAGCAGTACTTC
v_call: TRBV19; j_call: TRBJ2-1; clone_size: -; d_call: TRBD2; cdr3_aa: CASSWGGPYNEQFF; cdr3_nt: TGTGCCAGTAGTTGGGGGGGACCCTACAATGAGCAGTTCTTC
v_call: TRBV29-1; j_call: TRBJ2-3; clone_size: many; d_call: -; cdr3_aa: CSVEAGGRTGDTQYF; cdr3_nt: TGCAGCGTTGAAGCGGGGGGCCGGACGGGAGATACGCAGTATTTT
v_call: TRBV4-1; j_call: TRBJ1-1; clone_size: few; d_call: -; cdr3_aa: CASSQAGRITEAFF; cdr3_nt: TGCGCCAGCAGCCAAGCGGGGAGGATCACTGAAGCTTTCTTT
v_call: TRBV6-1; j_call: TRBJ2-7; clone_size: few; d_call: -; cdr3_aa: CASSRSGALYEQYF; cdr3_nt: TGTGCCAGCAGTCGCTCAGGGGCCCTGTACGAGCAGTACTTC
v_call: TRBV7-9; j_call: TRBJ2-4; clone_size: few; d_call: -; cdr3_aa: CASSRGYAKNIQYF; cdr3_nt: TGTGCCAGCAGTAGGGGTTATGCCAAAAACATTCAGTACTTC
v_call: TRBV28; j_call: TRBJ1-5; clone_size: few; d_call: TRBD1; cdr3_aa: CASEGTGYIGNQPQHF; cdr3_nt: TGTGCCAGCGAAGGGACAGGTTATATTGGCAATCAGCCCCAGCATTTT
v_call: TRBV20-1; j_call: TRBJ2-1; clone_size: few; d_call: -; cdr3_aa: CSAASTGPYNEQFF; cdr3_nt: TGCAGTGCCGCCTCAACGGGGCCCTACAATGAGCAGTTCTTC
v_call: TRBV2; j_call: TRBJ2-7; clone_size: few; d_call: -; cdr3_aa: CASTGREQYF; cdr3_nt: TGTGCCAGCACTGGGCGGGAGCAGTACTTC
v_call: TRBV6-1; j_call: TRBJ2-3; clone_size: -; d_call: TRBD2; cdr3_aa: CASSVLAGSTDTQYF; cdr3_nt: TGTGCCAGCAGTGTTCTAGCGGGTAGCACAGATACGCAGTATTTT
v_call: TRBV10-3; j_call: TRBJ2-3; clone_size: few; d_call: TRBD1; cdr3_aa: CAISAPINRGRVSTDTQYF; cdr3_nt: TGTGCCATCAGTGCCCCAATTAACAGGGGGCGAGTAAGCACAGATACGCAGTATTTT
v_call: TRBV5-1; j_call: TRBJ2-7; clone_size: many; d_call: TRBD1; cdr3_aa: CASSSGQGYEQYF; cdr3_nt: TGCGCCAGCAGCTCGGGACAGGGCTACGAGCAGTACTTC
v_call: TRBV3-1; j_call: TRBJ1-1; clone_size: -; d_call: -; cdr3_aa: CASSQVFLGGGMNTEAFF; cdr3_nt: TGTGCCAGCAGCCAAGTTTTTTTAGGTGGGGGCATGAACACTGAAGCTTTCTTT
v_call: TRBV4-1; j_call: TRBJ1-4; clone_size: few; d_call: -; cdr3_aa: CASSQGLGVDEKLFF; cdr3_nt: TGCGCCAGCAGCCAAGGGTTGGGTGTAGATGAAAAACTGTTTTTT
v_call: TRBV24-1; j_call: TRBJ1-2; clone_size: -; d_call: -; cdr3_aa: CATSEGGYGYTF; cdr3_nt: TGTGCCACCAGTGAAGGAGGCTATGGCTACACCTTC
v_call: TRBV13; j_call: TRBJ2-5; clone_size: few; d_call: TRBD1; cdr3_aa: CASSLDRAQETQYF; cdr3_nt: TGTGCCAGCAGCTTGGACAGGGCCCAAGAGACCCAGTACTTC
v_call: TRBV7-9; j_call: TRBJ2-1; clone_size: -; d_call: TRBD1; cdr3_aa: CASSLAGGTSSYNEQFF; cdr3_nt: TGTGCCAGCAGCTTAGCAGGGGGCACGAGCTCCTACAATGAGCAGTTCTTC
v_call: TRBV24-1; j_call: TRBJ2-1; clone_size: few; d_call: TRBD1; cdr3_aa: CATSESWTGGYNEQFF; cdr3_nt: TGTGCCACCAGTGAATCGTGGACAGGGGGCTACAATGAGCAGTTCTTC
v_call: TRBV7-6; j_call: TRBJ2-7; clone_size: -; d_call: TRBD1; cdr3_aa: CASSNPKDRVGNEQYF; cdr3_nt: TGTGCCAGCAGCAATCCAAAGGACAGGGTAGGGAACGAGCAGTACTTC
v_call: TRBV4-2; j_call: TRBJ1-1; clone_size: -; d_call: -; cdr3_aa: CASSQDGSRKAFF; cdr3_nt: TGTGCCAGCAGCCAAGATGGTAGTAGGAAAGCTTTCTTT
v_call: TRBV2; j_call: TRBJ2-1; clone_size: few; d_call: TRBD2; cdr3_aa: CASSLGLAGSSYNEQFF; cdr3_nt: TGTGCCAGCAGTCTGGGACTAGCGGGAAGCTCCTACAATGAGCAGTTCTTC
v_call: TRBV9; j_call: TRBJ2-2; clone_size: few; d_call: -; cdr3_aa: CASSESIGELFF; cdr3_nt: TGTGCCAGCAGCGAGTCGATCGGGGAGCTGTTTTTT
v_call: TRBV4-1; j_call: TRBJ2-7; clone_size: few; d_call: -; cdr3_aa: CASSQDIIGNEQYF; cdr3_nt: TGCGCCAGCAGCCAAGATATCATTGGGAACGAGCAGTACTTC
v_call: TRBV20-1; j_call: TRBJ1-5; clone_size: -; d_call: TRBD1; cdr3_aa: CSASRTGVGQPQHF; cdr3_nt: TGCAGTGCTAGCCGGACAGGGGTTGGTCAGCCCCAGCATTTT
v_call: TRBV21-1; j_call: TRBJ2-1; clone_size: -; d_call: -; cdr3_aa: CASSKVGSSGGAGRFCYNEQFF; cdr3_nt: TGTGCCAGCAGCAAAGTGGGATCTAGCGGGGGGGCCGGGAGGTTTTGCTACAATGAGCAGTTCTTC
v_call: TRBV2; j_call: TRBJ1-5; clone_size: -; d_call: -; cdr3_aa: CASSDSGYSNQPQHF; cdr3_nt: TGTGCCAGCAGTGACTCAGGATATAGCAATCAGCCCCAGCATTTT
v_call: TRBV7-2; j_call: TRBJ2-1; clone_size: -; d_call: TRBD2; cdr3_aa: CASSLVLAGNNEQFF; cdr3_nt: TGTGCCAGCAGCTTAGTACTAGCGGGGAACAATGAGCAGTTCTTC